Following are 10 T cell receptor beta chains from one sample sequenced in a study of long-term antiretroviral therapy in people with HIV. It was version v3.0 of the immunoSEQ assay that was run at survey level. Libraries were prepared by immunoSEQ multiplex PCR; TCRdb keeps only in-frame clonotypes and omits some of them. The table lists over 10,000 clones, about 85% of them singletons. The sequences come from unsorted PBMCs, collected 2.1 years after starting antiretroviral therapy. Receptor source: a middle-aged woman with HIV.

The rearrangement links TRBV6-6 to TRBJ1-6; D is undetermined. V lost 8 bases and J 5 bases, leaving 13 bases between the germline ends. CDR3 length equals 14 residues. Germline lookup yields CDR1 MNHNY and CDR2 SVGAGI (reference sequence). The CDR3 sequence: CASGYQENNSPLHF. The DNA of the CDR3 is TGTGCCAGCGGCTACCAGGAAAATAATTCACCCCTCCACTTT.

The CDR3 nucleotides read TGCGCCAGCAGCTTGAGACAGGGGGCCGATGGCTACACCTTC. Protein: CASSLRQGADGYTF. The chain uses TRBV5-1 and TRBJ1-2; 10 nucleotides agree with TRBD1. V gave up 1 base and J gave up 6 bases; unmatched junction bases: 3. CDR1 and CDR2 (germline): SGHRS, YFSETQ. The CDR3 has 14 residues.

V and J are TRBV6-1 and TRBJ2-7; 8 bases agree with TRBD1. The V gene end was trimmed by 5 bases and the J gene end by 0 bases; junction bases not matched to a gene: 6. The CDR3 totals 15 residues. Germline V gene sequence: CDR1 MNHNS, CDR2 SASEGT. The CDR3 nucleotides read TGTGCCAGCAGTTCTACAGGGGGAAGCTCCTACGAGCAGTACTTC. Translated, it gives CASSSTGGSSYEQYF.

The rearrangement joins TRBV18 to TRBJ1-3; tentatively, D is TRBD1 (5 bases). The V end was cut by 1 base, the J end by 7 bases, with 17 bases between. Germline V gene lookup returns CDR1 KGHSH and CDR2 LQKENI. CDR3 length: 16 residues. Written as DNA, the CDR3 is TGTGCCAGCTCACCACTCCGAGACGTTCGGGGGAACACCATATATTTT. Translation: CASSPLRDVRGNTIYF.

This sequence joins TRBV10-3 and TRBJ2-2; D might be TRBD2 (6 bases). The CDR3 consists of 15 residues. V dropped 6 bases and J dropped 7 bases, with 18 bases sitting between them. The germline gives CDR1 ENHRY, CDR2 SYGVKD. CDR3 DNA: TGTGCCATCAGAGACCGGGACTCGCGGGGCGGGGAGCTGTTTTTT. This gives the protein CAIRDRDSRGGELFF.

The rearrangement joins TRBV5-1 to TRBJ1-6, with D hard to call. This CDR3 is 15 amino acids long. Germline V CDR1 and CDR2: SGHRS, YFSETQ. V lost 0 bases and J lost 7, with 11 bases in between. DNA for the CDR3: TGCGCCAGCAGCTTGGTGAATCGGCTGAATTCACCCCTCCACTTT. Amino acid sequence: CASSLVNRLNSPLHF.

J is TRBJ2-6 and V is TRBV30; D not resolved. Trimming cost V 7 bases and J 0 bases, with 10 bases left between them. The length of the CDR3 is 14 residues. Per the germline V gene, CDR1 is GTSNPN and CDR2 is SVGIG (reference sequence). The CDR3 coding sequence is TGTGCCTTTACGTCCCGCTCTGGGGCCAACGTCCTGACTTTC. Protein sequence: CAFTSRSGANVLTF.

Concerning this clone: Relative to the germline gene, one junction end is altered; a read error may explain this. This chain connects TRBV30 to TRBJ2-1, with 8 bases lining up with TRBD1. This CDR3 is 11 amino acids long. Germline CDR1 and CDR2: GTSNPN and SVGIG (reference sequence). This CDR3 reads CASTGAQNQVF. The CDR3 DNA follows: TGTGCCTCGACAGGGGCGCAAAACCAGGTCTTC. Full variable domain (rest looked up from reference TRBV30 and TRBJ2-1): SQTIHQWPATLVQPVGSPLSLECTVEGTSNPNLYWYRQAAGRGLQLLFYSVGIGQISSEVPQNLSASRPQDRQFILSSKKLLLSDSGFYLCASTGAQNQVFGPGTRLTVL.

The chain carries TRBV5-1 and TRBJ1-1; D gene uncertain. Per the germline V gene, CDR1 is SGHRS and CDR2 is YFSETQ. This CDR3 has 14 residues. V lost 3 bases, J lost 4 bases, and 13 bases lay in between. Here the CDR3 reads CASSYRFEGTEAFF. DNA for the CDR3: TGCGCCAGCAGCTACCGGTTTGAGGGCACTGAAGCTTTCTTT.

J is TRBJ2-7 and V is TRBV30; 7 bases are shared with TRBD1. Germline V CDR1 and CDR2: GTSNPN, SVGIG (reference sequence). The CDR3 loop spans 11 amino acids. V trimming: 2 bases; J trimming: 7 bases; junction bases outside the gene matches: 2. CDR3 region: CAWSRGLEQYF. The CDR3, as DNA: TGTGCCTGGAGTAGGGGGCTTGAGCAGTACTTC.